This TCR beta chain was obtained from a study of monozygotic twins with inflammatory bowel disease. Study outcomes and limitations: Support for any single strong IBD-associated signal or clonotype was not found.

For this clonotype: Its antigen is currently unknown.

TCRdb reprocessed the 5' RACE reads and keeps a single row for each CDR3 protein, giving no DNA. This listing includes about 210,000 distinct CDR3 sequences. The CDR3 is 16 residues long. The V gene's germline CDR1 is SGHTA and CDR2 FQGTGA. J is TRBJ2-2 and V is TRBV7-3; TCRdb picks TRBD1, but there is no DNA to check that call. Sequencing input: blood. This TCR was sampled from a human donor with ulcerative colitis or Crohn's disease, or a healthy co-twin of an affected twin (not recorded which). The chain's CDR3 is CASRSPGQDLGGELFF.